This entry features one T cell receptor (beta chain) sequence. This entry is derived from a study of blood T cell repertoires in COVID-19. About the research overall: Spain, Italy and the United States supplied samples that represented acute and convalescent COVID-19.

V lost 3 bases, J lost 3 bases, and 4 bases stayed unmatched. CDR3 length: 14 residues. Germline V gene lookup returns CDR1 KGHSH and CDR2 LQKENI. Only in-frame clones appear in the TCRdb table, and some are missing; sequencing was by immunoSEQ multiplex PCR. The sample yields around 95,000 clones, more than 70% seen once. The sequencing input was peripheral blood. This chain joins TRBV18 and TRBJ2-7, with 8 bases that match TRBD1. This clonotype was sampled from a human donor in a cohort sampled during active COVID-19. The CDR3 is CASSPGTGNYEQYF. CDR3 nucleotides: TGTGCCAGCTCACCCGGGACAGGTAACTACGAGCAGTACTTC.